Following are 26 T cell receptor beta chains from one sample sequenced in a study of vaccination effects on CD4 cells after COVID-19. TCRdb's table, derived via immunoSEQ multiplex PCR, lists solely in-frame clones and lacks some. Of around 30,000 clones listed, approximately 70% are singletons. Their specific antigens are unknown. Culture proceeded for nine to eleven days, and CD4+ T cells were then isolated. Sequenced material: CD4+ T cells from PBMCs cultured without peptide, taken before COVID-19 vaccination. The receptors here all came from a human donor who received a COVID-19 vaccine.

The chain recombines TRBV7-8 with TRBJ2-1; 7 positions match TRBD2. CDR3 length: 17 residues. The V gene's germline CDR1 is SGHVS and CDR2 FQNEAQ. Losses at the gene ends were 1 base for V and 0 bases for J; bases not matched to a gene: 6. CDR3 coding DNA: TGTGCCAGCAGCTTAGATCCAGCGGGGAGCTCCTACAATGAGCAGTTCTTC. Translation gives CASSLDPAGSSYNEQFF.

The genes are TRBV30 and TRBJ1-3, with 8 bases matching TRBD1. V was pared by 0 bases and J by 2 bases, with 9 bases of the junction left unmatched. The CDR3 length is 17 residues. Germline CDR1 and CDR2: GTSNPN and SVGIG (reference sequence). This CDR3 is CAWSVLNGRGPGNTIYF. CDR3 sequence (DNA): TGTGCCTGGAGTGTACTGAATGGCAGGGGGCCTGGAAACACCATATATTTT. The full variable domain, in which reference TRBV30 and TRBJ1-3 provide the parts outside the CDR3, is SQTIHQWPATLVQPVGSPLSLECTVEGTSNPNLYWYRQAAGRGLQLLFYSVGIGQISSEVPQNLSASRPQDRQFILSSKKLLLSDSGFYLCAWSVLNGRGPGNTIYFGEGSWLTVV.

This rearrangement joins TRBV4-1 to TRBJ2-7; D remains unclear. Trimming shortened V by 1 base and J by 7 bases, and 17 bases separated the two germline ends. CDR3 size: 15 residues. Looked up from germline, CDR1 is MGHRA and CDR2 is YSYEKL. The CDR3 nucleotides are TGCGCCAGCAGCCAAGGCGCCTCGGACCGTAAGGAGCAGTACTTC. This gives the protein CASSQGASDRKEQYF.

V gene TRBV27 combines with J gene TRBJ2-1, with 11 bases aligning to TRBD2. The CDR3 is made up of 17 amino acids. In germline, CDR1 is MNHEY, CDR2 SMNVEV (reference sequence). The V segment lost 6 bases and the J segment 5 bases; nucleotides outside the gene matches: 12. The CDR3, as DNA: TGTGCCAGCAGCATACGAACAACTAGCGGGAGCAACAATGAGCAGTTCTTC. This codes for CASSIRTTSGSNNEQFF.

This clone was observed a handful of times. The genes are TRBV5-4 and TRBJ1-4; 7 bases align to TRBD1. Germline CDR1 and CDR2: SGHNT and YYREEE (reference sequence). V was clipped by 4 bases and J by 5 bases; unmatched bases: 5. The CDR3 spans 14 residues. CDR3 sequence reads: CASSSGTDNEKLFF. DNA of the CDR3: TGTGCCAGCAGCAGCGGGACAGACAATGAAAAACTGTTTTTT.

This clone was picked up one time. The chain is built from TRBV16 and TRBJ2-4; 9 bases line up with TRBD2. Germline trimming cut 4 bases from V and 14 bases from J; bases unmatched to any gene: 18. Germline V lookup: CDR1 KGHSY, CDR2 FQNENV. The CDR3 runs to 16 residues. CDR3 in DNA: TGTGCCAGCAGCCTTTCCATGGGCGGGAGGGCCCATGTGGAGTACTTC. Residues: CASSLSMGGRAHVEYF. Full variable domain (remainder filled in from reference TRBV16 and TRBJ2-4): GEEVAQTPKHLVRGEGQKAKLYCAPIKGHSYVFWYQQVLKNEFKFLISFQNENVFDETGMPKERFSAKCLPNSPCSLEIQATKLEDSAVYFCASSLSMGGRAHVEYFGAGTRLSVL.

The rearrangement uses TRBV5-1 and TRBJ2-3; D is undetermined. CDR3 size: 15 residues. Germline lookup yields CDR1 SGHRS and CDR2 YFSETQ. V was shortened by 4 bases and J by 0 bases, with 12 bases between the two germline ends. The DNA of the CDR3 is TGCGCCAGCAGCCGTGACGGTTCTAGCACAGATACGCAGTATTTT. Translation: CASSRDGSSTDTQYF.

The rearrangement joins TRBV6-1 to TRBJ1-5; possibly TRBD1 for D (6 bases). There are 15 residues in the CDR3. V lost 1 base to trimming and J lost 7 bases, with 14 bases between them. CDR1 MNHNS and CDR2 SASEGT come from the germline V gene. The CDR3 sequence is CASSEGLGAKQPQHF. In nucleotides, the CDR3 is TGTGCCAGCAGTGAAGGATTGGGGGCGAAGCAGCCCCAGCATTTT.

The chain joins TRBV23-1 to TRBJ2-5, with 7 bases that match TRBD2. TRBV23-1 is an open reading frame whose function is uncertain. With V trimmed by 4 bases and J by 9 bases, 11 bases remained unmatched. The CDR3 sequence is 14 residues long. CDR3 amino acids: CASSLREEMGAQYF. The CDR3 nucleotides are TGCGCCAGCAGTCTCCGGGAGGAAATGGGGGCCCAGTACTTC.

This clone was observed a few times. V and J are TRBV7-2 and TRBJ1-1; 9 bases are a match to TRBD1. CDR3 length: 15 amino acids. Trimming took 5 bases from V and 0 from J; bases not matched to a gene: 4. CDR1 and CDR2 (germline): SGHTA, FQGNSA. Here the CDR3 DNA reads TGTGCCAGCAGCCTTGGGACAGGGATGAACACTGAAGCTTTCTTT. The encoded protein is CASSLGTGMNTEAFF.

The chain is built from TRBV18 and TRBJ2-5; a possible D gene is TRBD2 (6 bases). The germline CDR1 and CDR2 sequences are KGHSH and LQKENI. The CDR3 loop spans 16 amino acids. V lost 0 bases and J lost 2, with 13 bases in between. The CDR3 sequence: CASSPPSGRRQETQYF. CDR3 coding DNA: TGTGCCAGCTCACCACCGTCCGGGAGAAGGCAAGAGACCCAGTACTTC.

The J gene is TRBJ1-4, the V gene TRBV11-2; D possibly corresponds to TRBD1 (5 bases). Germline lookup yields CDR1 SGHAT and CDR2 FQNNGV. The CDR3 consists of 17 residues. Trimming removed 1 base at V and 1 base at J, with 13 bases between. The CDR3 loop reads CASSLGGPGETNEKLFF. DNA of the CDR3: TGTGCCAGCAGCTTAGGGGGCCCGGGGGAAACTAATGAAAAACTGTTTTTT.

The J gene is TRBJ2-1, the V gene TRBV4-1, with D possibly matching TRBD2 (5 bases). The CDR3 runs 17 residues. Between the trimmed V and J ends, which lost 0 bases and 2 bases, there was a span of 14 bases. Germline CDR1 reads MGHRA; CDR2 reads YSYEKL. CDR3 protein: CASSQEGSGFTYNEQFF. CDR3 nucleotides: TGCGCCAGCAGCCAAGAAGGCTCGGGGTTTACCTACAATGAGCAGTTCTTC.

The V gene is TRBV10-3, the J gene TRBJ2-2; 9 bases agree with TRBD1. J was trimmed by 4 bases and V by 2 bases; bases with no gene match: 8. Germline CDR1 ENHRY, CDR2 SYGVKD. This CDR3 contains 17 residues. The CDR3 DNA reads TGTGCCATCAGTGAGGTTAGACAGGGGGTGCGCACCGGGGAGCTGTTTTTT. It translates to CAISEVRQGVRTGELFF.

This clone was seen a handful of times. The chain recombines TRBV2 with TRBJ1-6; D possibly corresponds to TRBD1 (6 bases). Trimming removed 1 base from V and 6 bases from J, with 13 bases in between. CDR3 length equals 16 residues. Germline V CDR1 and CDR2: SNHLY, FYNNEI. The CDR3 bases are TGTGCCAGCAGTGAAGGGGGGGGCGGCCTTAATTCACCCCTCCACTTT. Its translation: CASSEGGGGLNSPLHF.

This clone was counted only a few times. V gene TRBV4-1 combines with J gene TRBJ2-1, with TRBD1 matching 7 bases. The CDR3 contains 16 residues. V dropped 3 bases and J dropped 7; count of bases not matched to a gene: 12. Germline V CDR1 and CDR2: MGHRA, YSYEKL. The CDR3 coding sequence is TGCGCCAGCAGCCAGACCGACAGGGTCGTTTTGAATGAGCAGTTCTTC. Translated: CASSQTDRVVLNEQFF.

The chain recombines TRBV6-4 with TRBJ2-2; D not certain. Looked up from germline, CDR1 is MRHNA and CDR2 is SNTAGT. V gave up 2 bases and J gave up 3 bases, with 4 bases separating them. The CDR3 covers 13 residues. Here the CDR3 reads CASSDRDTGELFF. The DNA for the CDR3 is TGTGCCAGCAGTGACAGGGACACCGGGGAGCTGTTTTTT.

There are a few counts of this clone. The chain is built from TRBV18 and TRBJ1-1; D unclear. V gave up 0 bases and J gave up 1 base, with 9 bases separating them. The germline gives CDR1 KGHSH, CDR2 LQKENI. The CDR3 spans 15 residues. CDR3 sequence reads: CASSPPVLGNTEAFF. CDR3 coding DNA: TGTGCCAGCTCACCACCCGTATTGGGGAACACTGAAGCTTTCTTT.

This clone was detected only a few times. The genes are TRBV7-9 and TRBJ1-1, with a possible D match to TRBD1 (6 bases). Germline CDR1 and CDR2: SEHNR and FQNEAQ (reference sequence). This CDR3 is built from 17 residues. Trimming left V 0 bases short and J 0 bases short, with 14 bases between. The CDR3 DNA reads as TGTGCCAGCAGCTTAGCCGAACGGGGGGCCATGAACACTGAAGCTTTCTTT. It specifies CASSLAERGAMNTEAFF.

The CDR3 nucleotides are TGTGCCAGCAGCCCCGGGACGTCTGCCGAGCAGTACTTC. The encoded protein is CASSPGTSAEQYF. The J gene is TRBJ2-7, the V gene TRBV11-2; tentatively, D is TRBD1 or TRBD2 (5 bases each). V lost 5 bases, J lost 6 bases, and 14 bases lay in between. Germline-derived CDR1 and CDR2 are SGHAT and FQNNGV. The CDR3 contains 13 residues.

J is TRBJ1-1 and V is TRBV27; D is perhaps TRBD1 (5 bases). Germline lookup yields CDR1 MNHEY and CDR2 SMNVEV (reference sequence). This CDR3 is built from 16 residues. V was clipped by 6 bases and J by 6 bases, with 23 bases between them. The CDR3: CASSQNPGGGLAEAFF. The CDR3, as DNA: TGTGCCAGCAGCCAAAACCCGGGGGGTGGCTTGGCTGAAGCTTTCTTT.

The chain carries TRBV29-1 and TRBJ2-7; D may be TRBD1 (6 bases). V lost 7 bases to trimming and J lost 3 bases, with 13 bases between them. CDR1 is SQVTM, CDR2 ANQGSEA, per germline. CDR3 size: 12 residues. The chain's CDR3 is CSALTDSYEQYF. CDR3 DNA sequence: TGCAGCGCCCTGACGGACAGCTACGAGCAGTACTTC.

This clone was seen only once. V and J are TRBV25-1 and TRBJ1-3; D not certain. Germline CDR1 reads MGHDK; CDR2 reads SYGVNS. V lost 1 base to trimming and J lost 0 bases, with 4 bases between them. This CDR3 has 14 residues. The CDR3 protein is CASSEFNSGNTIYF. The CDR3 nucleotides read TGTGCCAGCAGTGAATTCAACTCTGGAAACACCATATATTTT.

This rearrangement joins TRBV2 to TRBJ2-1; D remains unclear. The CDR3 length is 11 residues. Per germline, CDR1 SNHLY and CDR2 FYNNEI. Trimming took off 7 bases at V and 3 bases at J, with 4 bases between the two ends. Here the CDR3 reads CASTGYNEQFF. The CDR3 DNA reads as TGTGCCAGCACCGGCTACAATGAGCAGTTCTTC.

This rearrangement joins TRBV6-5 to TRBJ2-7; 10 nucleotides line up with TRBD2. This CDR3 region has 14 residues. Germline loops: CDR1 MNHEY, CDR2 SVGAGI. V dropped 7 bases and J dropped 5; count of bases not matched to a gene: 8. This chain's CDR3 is CASKESGGANEQYF. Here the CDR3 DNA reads TGTGCCAGCAAGGAAAGCGGGGGGGCGAACGAGCAGTACTTC.

CDR3 loop: CASSGDRANTGELFF. The CDR3 nucleotides read TGTGCCAGCAGTGGGGACAGGGCGAACACCGGGGAGCTGTTTTTT. This chain links TRBV2 with TRBJ2-2, with 9 bases identical to TRBD1. Looked up from germline, CDR1 is SNHLY and CDR2 is FYNNEI. This CDR3 is 15 amino acids long. Trimming cost V 4 bases and J 0 bases; bases outside gene matches: 0.